One and the same sample provided the 4 T cell receptor beta chains below, sequenced in a study of blood T cells in healthy people across ages. The second PCR ran about 6 to 12 cycles with a sample-barcoded 5' primer and J-beta primers. MiXCR was run by TCRdb on the 5' RACE reads, yielding one entry per CDR3 protein. The sample includes over 1,500,000 distinct CDR3 sequences, around 40% of them seen just once. Sequencing input: blood. These receptors all come from a human donor in good health.

This clonotype showed up just once. The chain links TRBV6-2 or TRBV6-3 to TRBJ2-7; D is perhaps TRBD2 (6 bases). The CDR3 totals 15 residues. CDR1 is MNHEY and CDR2 is SVGEGT in the germline V gene. Trimming shortened V by 5 bases and J by 0 bases, and 14 bases separated the two germline ends. This CDR3 is CASSRLSGYSYEQYF. CDR3 DNA sequence: TGTGCCAGCAGTAGGCTTAGCGGATACTCCTACGAGCAGTACTTC.

This clonotype was observed a handful of times. J is TRBJ2-5 and V is TRBV20-1, with D possibly matching TRBD2 (6 bases). The CDR3 sequence is 15 residues long. Germline V gene lookup returns CDR1 DFQATT and CDR2 SNEGSKA (reference sequence). Trimming pared 4 bases from V and 5 bases from J, leaving 20 bases between. The CDR3, as DNA: TGCAGTGCTACTACCGGGACTCCGCCCCCGGAGACCCAGTACTTC. Protein sequence: CSATTGTPPPETQYF.

This clonotype was seen more than once but under ten times. This rearrangement joins TRBV29-1 to TRBJ1-1, with 7 positions matching TRBD1. V lost 7 bases to trimming and J lost 0 bases; unmatched junction nucleotides: 5. There are 13 residues in the CDR3. Germline V CDR1 and CDR2: SQVTM, ANQGSEA. CDR3 region: CSATGHMNTEAFF. The CDR3 nucleotides read TGCAGCGCGACAGGGCACATGAACACTGAAGCTTTCTTT.

The V call is TRBV7-2, the J call TRBJ2-1; 10 nucleotides line up with TRBD2. V lost 1 base to trimming and J lost 10 bases; unmatched junction nucleotides: 7. From germline, CDR1 is SGHTA and CDR2 FQGNSA. This CDR3 has 15 amino acids. The CDR3 bases are TGTGCCAGCAGCTTAGTTAGCGGGGGGCGATTGGAGCAGTTCTTC. Residues: CASSLVSGGRLEQFF.